The T cell receptor (beta chain) described here comes from a study of human T cells and chemical hapten exposure. Each CDR3 protein is one row after TCRdb ran MiXCR on the RACE reads. Of 35,000 to 55,000 distinct CDR3 sequences detected, around a tenth appear once; the ten largest clones hold around 15%. Notes on the study in general: Donor immune responses may differ from healthy people's, since all donors had alopecia.

CDR1 and CDR2 from the germline V gene are KGHSH and LQKENI. The CDR3 runs to 15 residues. Trimming removed 4 bases from V and 3 bases from J, with 14 bases in between. Indicated time point: patch test 2, 6 weeks after DPC sensitization. Treatment indicated: therapeutic diphenylcyclopropenone sensitization with weekly scalp DPC. Extraction of total RNA was performed on unfractionated whole blood. Comment on this clonotype: As yet, its antigen is unknown.

The clonotype comes from a woman aged 25 to 39 with alopecia areata. Some clones in this sample may be carry-over from other donors' samples. The chain joins TRBV18 to TRBJ2-3, with D perhaps matching TRBD2 (5 bases). This sample comprised whole blood, obtained in connection with sensitization to the hapten diphenylcyclopropenone (DPC). The CDR3 here is CASSQDSRVTDTQYF. CDR3 DNA sequence: TGTGCCAGCTCACAGGACTCCCGGGTGACAGATACGCAGTATTTT.